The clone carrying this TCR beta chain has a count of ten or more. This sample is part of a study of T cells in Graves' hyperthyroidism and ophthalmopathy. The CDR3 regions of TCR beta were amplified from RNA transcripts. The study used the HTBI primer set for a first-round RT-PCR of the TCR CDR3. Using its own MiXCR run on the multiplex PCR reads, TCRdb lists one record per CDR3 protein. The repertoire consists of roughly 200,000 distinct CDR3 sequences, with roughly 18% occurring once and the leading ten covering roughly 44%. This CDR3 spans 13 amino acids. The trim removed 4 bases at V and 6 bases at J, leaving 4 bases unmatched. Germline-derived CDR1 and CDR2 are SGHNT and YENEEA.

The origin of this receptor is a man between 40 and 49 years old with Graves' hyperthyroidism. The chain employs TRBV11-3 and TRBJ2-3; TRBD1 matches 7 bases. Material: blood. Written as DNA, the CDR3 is TGTGCCAGCAGCTGGCAGGGGGAGGATACGCAGTATTTT. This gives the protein CASSWQGEDTQYF.